This T cell receptor (beta chain) was identified in a study of blood T cell repertoires in COVID-19. Overall study: Some COVID-19 samples were acute and others convalescent; all came from the United States, Italy and Spain.

CDR1 and CDR2 (germline): KGHDR, SFDVKD. The V gene lost 6 bases and the J gene lost 6 bases, with 7 bases spanning the gap. The CDR3 has 12 residues. Methods used by the authors: Reference gene primer amplification yielded estimated nucleated cell counts. Measured with immunoSEQ multiplex PCR; TCRdb has only the in-frame clones, and not every one. That table gives V, J and clone size, and the DNA gave D and trimming. Of under 200,000 clones detected, 70% to 90% appear once; the ten largest clones hold under 7%. V usage is TRBV24-1 and J usage is TRBJ2-2; a weak D match, TRBD2 (5 bases). The sample consisted of peripheral blood. The sequence derives from a woman in her 50s with COVID-19, enrolled during active disease. This chain's CDR3 is CATSRGSGELFF. The DNA of the CDR3 is TGTGCCACCAGTCGAGGGTCCGGGGAGCTGTTTTTT.